Below, 5 T cell receptor beta chains from the same sample are listed, as sequenced in a study of T cells in narcolepsy. Sequencing was performed with immunoSEQ multiplex PCR; in TCRdb, only in-frame clones are kept and a portion is missing. The sample holds more than 30,000 clones, around 86% seen once. The sample comprised CD45RA- memory CD4+ T cells from PBMCs. These receptors originate from a human donor with narcolepsy.

The V gene is TRBV25-1, the J gene TRBJ1-1; D perhaps matches TRBD1 (5 bases). The germline V gene encodes CDR1 MGHDK and CDR2 SYGVNS. The CDR3 sequence is 11 residues long. The V end lost 6 bases, the J end lost 8 bases, and 10 bases lay between the germline ends. This chain's CDR3 is CASRDNLEAFF. The DNA for the CDR3 is TGTGCCAGCAGGGACAACCTAGAAGCTTTCTTT. Supplemented by reference TRBV25-1 and TRBJ1-1, the full variable domain reads EADIYQTPRYLVIGTGKKITLECSQTMGHDKMYWYQQDPGMELHLIHYSYGVNSTEKGDLSSESTVSRIRTEHFPLTLESARPSHTSQYLCASRDNLEAFFGQGTRLTVV.

The chain joins TRBV29-1 to TRBJ1-3; D unclear. This CDR3 is built from 14 residues. V was pared by 5 bases and J by 0 bases, with 11 bases between. CDR1 SQVTM and CDR2 ANQGSEA come from the germline V gene. CDR3 DNA sequence: TGCAGCGTTAATAGTCGTCGCTCTGGAAACACCATATATTTT. Translating it yields CSVNSRRSGNTIYF.

The chain couples TRBV7-8 to TRBJ2-2; D possibly corresponds to TRBD1 (5 bases). There are 14 residues in the CDR3. Germline loops: CDR1 SGHVS, CDR2 FQNEAQ. Trimming pared 5 bases from V and 2 bases from J, leaving 9 bases between. The CDR3 sequence is CASSEQGNTGELFF. The CDR3 DNA is TGTGCCAGCAGCGAGCAGGGTAACACCGGGGAGCTGTTTTTT.

CDR3 DNA sequence: TGTGCCAGTCGGACTGCGCGGACCGGGGAGCTGTTTTTT. This gives the protein CASRTARTGELFF. This chain links TRBV2 with TRBJ2-2; tentative D call: TRBD2 (5 bases). Per the germline V gene, CDR1 is SNHLY and CDR2 is FYNNEI. This CDR3 comprises 13 residues. V lost 9 bases and J 5 bases, leaving 13 bases between the germline ends.

V gene TRBV7-9 combines with J gene TRBJ2-3, with 8 bases identical to TRBD2. There are 15 residues in the CDR3. Trimming at V came to 3 bases and at J to 0 bases, leaving 2 bases not matched to a gene. CDR1 and CDR2 (germline): SEHNR, FQNEAQ (reference sequence). For the CDR3, the DNA is TGTGCCAGCAGCTTTAGCGGGGCTAGCACAGATACGCAGTATTTT. As protein: CASSFSGASTDTQYF.